This is a list of T cell receptor beta chains from one sample in a study of shared clonotypes between healthy human individuals. The assay was immunoSEQ multiplex PCR, and TCRdb's table has in-frame clones only and misses some. The table records over 95,000 clones, 55% to 70% of them present only once. Sample: memory CD8+ T cells sorted from blood. These receptors came from a woman younger than 45 in good health. The conserved cysteine and the conserved F or W are not part of the CDR3 here.

V gene: TRBV7-9
J gene: TRBJ1-1
CDR3 protein: ASSLTGGTEAF

V gene: TRBV7-9
J gene: TRBJ1-5
CDR3 protein: ASSLPSSNQPQH

V gene: TRBV5-5
J gene: TRBJ2-1
CDR3 protein: ASSFWLAGPPGF

V gene: TRBV11-2
J gene: TRBJ1-3
CDR3 protein: ASSPWRADSGNTIY

V gene: TRBV28
J gene: TRBJ2-5
CDR3 protein: ASSRPVRRGEQY

V gene: TRBV25-1
J gene: TRBJ2-1
CDR3 protein: ATTDGVNNEQF

V gene: TRBV28
J gene: TRBJ1-2
CDR3 protein: ASSLRGAGYYGYT

V gene: TRBV29-1
J gene: TRBJ2-5
CDR3 protein: SVEYRSGETQY

V gene: TRBV5-1
J gene: TRBJ2-1
CDR3 protein: ASSLALGAEQF

V gene: TRBV19
J gene: TRBJ1-1
CDR3 protein: ASTAGQKAYMNTEAF

V gene: TRBV5-1
J gene: TRBJ2-3
CDR3 protein: ASSQIRDSRTDTQY

V gene: TRBV15
J gene: TRBJ2-1
CDR3 protein: ATSRKPDPGNEQF

V gene: TRBV27
J gene: TRBJ2-2
CDR3 protein: ASSLWAGTGNTGELF

V gene: TRBV28
J gene: TRBJ2-7
CDR3 protein: ASSFPSGTYYEQY

V gene: TRBV5-1
J gene: TRBJ1-1
CDR3 protein: ASSYSLNTEAF